The next 22 T cell receptor beta chains were all read from a single sample in a study of radiation and T cells in renal cell carcinoma. Sequencing used immunoSEQ multiplex PCR; TCRdb keeps in-frame clones, though not all of them. The data contain 65,000 to 80,000 clones, 70% to 90% of them singletons. Time point in this sample: blood 2 weeks post-SBRT. Noted treatment: 15 Gy SBRT to primary tumor, nephrectomy 4 weeks later. Specimen: blood, collected from a patient whose treatment included radiotherapy and nephrectomy. Source of these receptors: a woman in her fifties or sixties with renal cell carcinoma.

This clone showed up just once. The chain couples TRBV5-4 to TRBJ2-5; 7 bases line up with TRBD1. With V trimmed by 2 bases and J by 5 bases, 3 bases remained unmatched. The V gene's germline CDR1 is SGHNT and CDR2 YYREEE (reference sequence). This CDR3 has 13 residues. Written as DNA, the CDR3 is TGTGCCAGCAGCTTCACAGGGGAGGAGACCCAGTACTTC. Protein: CASSFTGEETQYF.

This clone was recorded once. The gene calls are TRBV4-3 and TRBJ1-1; D might be TRBD1 (6 bases). V lost 2 bases and J 3 bases, leaving 10 bases between the germline ends. The CDR3 has 14 residues. The germline V gene has CDR1 LGHNA and CDR2 YSLEER. The CDR3 DNA is TGCGCCAGCAGCCAAAATACAGGGTACACTGAAGCTTTCTTT. Translating gives CASSQNTGYTEAFF.

This clone was observed a few times. The V and J genes are TRBV19 and TRBJ1-1; 7 bases line up with TRBD1. Germline trimming cut 5 bases from V and 4 bases from J; bases unmatched to any gene: 7. The CDR3 length is 14 residues. Germline CDR1 is LNHDA and CDR2 is SQIVND (reference sequence). In DNA, the CDR3 is TGTGCCAGTAGTTCCACTTCAGGGGGCACTGAAGCTTTCTTT. Protein sequence: CASSSTSGGTEAFF.

V is TRBV7-2 and J is TRBJ2-1; TRBD2 matches 8 bases. CDR3 size: 15 residues. Germline trimming cut 4 bases from V and 9 bases from J; bases unmatched to any gene: 11. Germline CDR1 reads SGHTA; CDR2 reads FQGNSA. CDR3 sequence reads: CASSWGGAGEGEQFF. DNA of the CDR3: TGTGCCAGCAGCTGGGGGGGAGCGGGAGAAGGTGAGCAGTTCTTC.

The V call is TRBV7-6, the J call TRBJ2-7; TRBD1 agrees at 10 bases. This CDR3 contains 14 residues. V gave up 5 bases and J gave up 6 bases; unmatched junction bases: 7. The germline V gene has CDR1 SGHVS and CDR2 FNYEAQ. The CDR3 DNA sequence: TGTGCCAGCAGCCGGGACAGGGGATCGACCGAGCAGTACTTC. Translating it yields CASSRDRGSTEQYF.

The sample holds a few counts of this clone. The chain has TRBV7-9 and TRBJ2-7; tentative D call: TRBD2 (6 bases). Per the germline V gene, CDR1 is SEHNR and CDR2 is FQNEAQ (reference sequence). V dropped 4 bases and J dropped 9 bases, with 16 bases sitting between them. The length of the CDR3 is 13 residues. The CDR3 sequence is CASSSYMEGGQYF. CDR3 bases: TGTGCCAGCAGCTCCTACATGGAGGGCGGGCAGTACTTC. Filled out from reference TRBV7-9 and TRBJ2-7, the complete variable domain reads DTGVSQNPRHKITKRGQNVTFRCDPISEHNRLYWYRQTLGQGPEFLTYFQNEAQLEKSRLLSDRFSAERPKGSFSTLEIQRTEQGDSAMYLCASSSYMEGGQYFGPGTRLTVT.

The gene calls are TRBV7-8 and TRBJ1-2; no clear D gene. The CDR3 extends over 14 amino acids. The germline CDR1 and CDR2 sequences are SGHVS and FQNEAQ. The V and J ends lost 1 base and 6 bases respectively, with 12 bases between them. CDR3 residues: CASSLGGRMDGYTF. CDR3 sequence (DNA): TGTGCCAGCAGCTTAGGGGGTAGAATGGATGGCTACACCTTC.

This chain joins TRBV5-8 and TRBJ1-5; D unresolved. The germline gives CDR1 SGHTS, CDR2 YDEGEE. The CDR3 covers 16 residues. Trimming removed 1 base from V and 0 bases from J, with 11 bases in between. The CDR3 spells CASSLLQSYSNQPQHF. CDR3 DNA sequence: TGTGCCAGCAGCTTGCTCCAGTCGTATAGCAATCAGCCCCAGCATTTT.

The chain employs TRBV6-5 and TRBJ1-6; 7 bases are shared with TRBD1. Germline CDR1 reads MNHEY; CDR2 reads SVGAGI. Losses at the gene ends were 10 bases for V and 8 bases for J; bases not matched to a gene: 8. This CDR3 contains 13 residues. The CDR3 nucleotides read TGTGCCATCAGACAGGGTATGGATTCACCCCTCCACTTT. Amino acids: CAIRQGMDSPLHF.

The rearrangement joins TRBV28 to TRBJ2-7; maybe TRBD1 (6 bases). The CDR3 sequence is 14 residues long. V lost 5 bases, J lost 0 bases, and 11 bases lay in between. Germline V lookup: CDR1 MDHEN, CDR2 SYDVKM. The chain's CDR3 is CASSATGSSYEQYF. The CDR3 DNA follows: TGTGCCAGCAGTGCTACAGGGAGCTCCTACGAGCAGTACTTC.

The CDR3 region is CARSETSRTDTQYF. DNA of the CDR3: TGTGCCAGGTCGGAGACATCTCGCACAGATACGCAGTATTTT. J is TRBJ2-3 and V is TRBV21-1. TRBV21-1 is tagged as a pseudogene. This CDR3 is 14 amino acids long.

This chain uses TRBV5-8 with TRBJ1-5, with D possibly TRBD1 on 6 matching bases. Germline loops: CDR1 SGHTS, CDR2 YDEGEE. V was clipped by 3 bases and J by 6 bases, with 16 bases between them. CDR3 length: 15 residues. CDR3 coding DNA: TGTGCCAGCAGCTCGACCACAGGGTTAGGTCAGCCCCAGCATTTT. Its protein product is CASSSTTGLGQPQHF.

The V gene is TRBV2, the J gene TRBJ2-3; D ambiguous. The length of the CDR3 is 13 residues. V was pared by 6 bases and J by 4 bases, with 11 bases between. Germline assignment: CDR1 SNHLY and CDR2 FYNNEI. CDR3 sequence (DNA): TGTGCCAGCAGCCCCACCGGGCCAGATACGCAGTATTTT. Its protein is CASSPTGPDTQYF. Complete variable domain (other parts from reference TRBV2 and TRBJ2-3): EPEVTQTPSHQVTQMGQEVILRCVPISNHLYFYWYRQILGQKVEFLVSFYNNEISEKSEIFDDQFSVERPDGSNFTLKIRSTKLEDSAMYFCASSPTGPDTQYFGPGTRLTVL.

This sequence joins TRBV4-1 and TRBJ2-7; TRBD1 matches 9 bases. Unmatched junction bases numbered 5, after V lost 1 base and J lost 4 bases. The CDR3 sequence is 15 residues long. Germline V gene lookup returns CDR1 MGHRA and CDR2 YSYEKL. CDR3 sequence reads: CASSQVLGQGYEQYF. CDR3 bases: TGCGCCAGCAGCCAAGTTTTGGGACAGGGATACGAGCAGTACTTC.

In nucleotides, the CDR3 is TGTGCCAGCAGCGTAGGGTCGCGGGGACAAGAGACCCAGTACTTC. It specifies CASSVGSRGQETQYF. The chain employs TRBV9 and TRBJ2-5, with D perhaps matching TRBD2 (6 bases). This CDR3 is 15 amino acids long. Trimming removed 0 bases at V and 2 bases at J, with 11 bases between. Germline V gene sequence: CDR1 SGDLS, CDR2 YYNGEE.

The chain links TRBV6-5 to TRBJ2-5; a weak D match, TRBD2 (5 bases). Germline assignment: CDR1 MNHEY and CDR2 SVGAGI. V was shortened by 0 bases and J by 5 bases, with 16 bases between the two germline ends. This CDR3 is built from 16 residues. The CDR3 nucleotides are TGTGCCAGCAGTTACTCGAAGGCTCTCTGGGAGGAGACCCAGTACTTC. This codes for CASSYSKALWEETQYF.

The rearrangement uses TRBV6-5 and TRBJ2-3; D gene uncertain. CDR3 length: 16 amino acids. V was trimmed by 2 bases and J by 2 bases, leaving 14 bases between them. CDR1 and CDR2 (germline): MNHEY, SVGAGI. CDR3 bases: TGTGCCAGCAGTTACGGGATTGGGCAGAACACAGATACGCAGTATTTT. Its protein product is CASSYGIGQNTDTQYF.

The sample holds a few counts of this clone. The chain has TRBV6-5 and TRBJ1-2; D may be TRBD1 (5 bases). Trimming removed 2 bases at V and 6 bases at J, with 13 bases between. Germline V gives CDR1 MNHEY, CDR2 SVGAGI. The CDR3 covers 14 residues. The CDR3 DNA sequence: TGTGCCAGCAGTTACAGTCCAGGGAAGGATGGCTACACCTTC. Amino acids: CASSYSPGKDGYTF.

This chain uses TRBV7-2 with TRBJ1-5; no clear D. The CDR3 runs to 14 residues. Looked up from germline, CDR1 is SGHTA and CDR2 is FQGNSA. V gave up 0 bases and J gave up 4 bases, with 7 bases separating them. CDR3 protein: CASSLAHGNQPQHF. The CDR3 region has the DNA TGTGCCAGCAGCTTAGCTCACGGGAATCAGCCCCAGCATTTT.

V and J are TRBV5-1 and TRBJ1-2; tentatively, D is TRBD1 (6 bases). The CDR3 has 12 amino acids. CDR1 and CDR2 from the germline V gene are SGHRS and YFSETQ. Trimming removed 1 base at V and 6 bases at J, with 7 bases between. In DNA form, the CDR3 reads TGCGCCAGCAGCTTGCCAGGGGATGGCTACACCTTC. As protein: CASSLPGDGYTF. Complete variable domain (other parts from reference TRBV5-1 and TRBJ1-2): KAGVTQTPRYLIKTRGQQVTLSCSPISGHRSVSWYQQTPGQGLQFLFEYFSETQRNKGNFPGRFSGRQFSNSRSEMNVSTLELGDSALYLCASSLPGDGYTFGSGTRLTVV.

This clone was found once. The chain employs TRBV19 and TRBJ2-1, with no clear D. Per germline, CDR1 LNHDA and CDR2 SQIVND (reference sequence). The V and J ends lost 5 bases and 9 bases respectively, with 11 bases between them. The CDR3 loop spans 12 amino acids. The CDR3 is CASSPRRAEQFF. CDR3 sequence (DNA): TGTGCCAGTAGTCCCCGACGCGCTGAGCAGTTCTTC.

V usage is TRBV2 and J usage is TRBJ2-5; D is uncertain. The CDR3 is 15 amino acids. The V and J ends lost 4 bases and 7 bases respectively, with 19 bases between them. Germline-derived CDR1 and CDR2 are SNHLY and FYNNEI. The CDR3 protein is CASSGEARRSATQYF. In DNA, the CDR3 is TGTGCCAGCAGTGGTGAGGCTAGGAGAAGTGCGACCCAGTACTTC. Looking up the rest from reference TRBV2 and TRBJ2-5 gives the full variable domain: EPEVTQTPSHQVTQMGQEVILRCVPISNHLYFYWYRQILGQKVEFLVSFYNNEISEKSEIFDDQFSVERPDGSNFTLKIRSTKLEDSAMYFCASSGEARRSATQYFGPGTRLLVL.